The 4 T cell receptor beta chains given below trace back to one sample, sequenced in a study of spatial heterogeneity in lung cancer. Time point of the sample: sample taken at primary tumor resection. Frozen PBMC, nontumor lung or tumor provided whole RNA, which was sequenced unsorted. TCRdb processed the 5' RACE reads anew with MiXCR; each CDR3 protein has one entry. The sample lists around 4,000 distinct CDR3 sequences; over 20% were seen once. Sequenced here: normal lung tissue next to the tumor, sampled at surgery. All receptors come from a female donor with early-stage non-small cell lung cancer.

This clonotype occurred many times. Since it is a stray read in a library aimed at alpha chains, this beta chain has a size that is not meaningful. The chain carries TRBV10-2 and TRBJ1-6; 8 bases align to TRBD1. V shed 2 bases and J 8 bases; nucleotides not matched to a gene: 11. This CDR3 has 17 amino acids. CDR1 is WSHSY and CDR2 is SAAADI in the germline V gene. DNA of the CDR3: TGCGCCAGCAGTGAGCCGGCAGGGGGCGCGGAATATTCACCCCTCCACTTT. Its translation is CASSEPAGGAEYSPLHF.

This clonotype is medium-sized (0.01 to 0.1%) within its sample. This beta chain lies outside the target of a library built for alpha chains; its clone size means little. The genes are TRBV6-5 and TRBJ2-5; perhaps TRBD2 as D (6 bases). The V end was cut by 6 bases, the J end by 1 base, with 15 bases between. The CDR3 has 15 residues. Germline V gene sequence: CDR1 MNHEY, CDR2 SVGAGI. CDR3 region: CASSRGRGIQETQYF. In DNA form, the CDR3 reads TGTGCCAGCAGCCGTGGGCGGGGCATCCAAGAGACCCAGTACTTC.

Regarding this clonotype: The library was designed around alpha chains, so this beta chain is a stray read whose abundance carries little weight. The chain links TRBV5-1 to TRBJ2-5; D gene unclear. CDR1 and CDR2 (germline): SGHRS, YFSETQ. V shed 4 bases and J shed 1 base, with 8 bases lying between them. The CDR3 is 13 amino acids. CDR3 sequence reads: CASSLDGQETQYF. In DNA, the CDR3 is TGCGCCAGCAGCCTGGACGGCCAAGAGACCCAGTACTTC. Drawing the rest from reference TRBV5-1 and TRBJ2-5, the complete variable domain is KAGVTQTPRYLIKTRGQQVTLSCSPISGHRSVSWYQQTPGQGLQFLFEYFSETQRNKGNFPGRFSGRQFSNSRSEMNVSTLELGDSALYLCASSLDGQETQYFGPGTRLLVL.

This clonotype showed up just a few times. This beta chain represents an off-target read in a library built for alpha chains; its size is of limited meaning. The V and J genes are TRBV7-2 and TRBJ2-1; 9 bases agree with TRBD2. From germline, CDR1 is SGHTA and CDR2 FQGNSA. Germline trimming cut 5 bases from V and 4 bases from J; bases unmatched to any gene: 15. This CDR3 comprises 18 residues. CDR3 in amino acids: CASSLRALSGGPYNEQFF. In DNA, the CDR3 is TGTGCCAGCAGCCTCCGAGCCCTTAGCGGGGGACCTTACAATGAGCAGTTCTTC.